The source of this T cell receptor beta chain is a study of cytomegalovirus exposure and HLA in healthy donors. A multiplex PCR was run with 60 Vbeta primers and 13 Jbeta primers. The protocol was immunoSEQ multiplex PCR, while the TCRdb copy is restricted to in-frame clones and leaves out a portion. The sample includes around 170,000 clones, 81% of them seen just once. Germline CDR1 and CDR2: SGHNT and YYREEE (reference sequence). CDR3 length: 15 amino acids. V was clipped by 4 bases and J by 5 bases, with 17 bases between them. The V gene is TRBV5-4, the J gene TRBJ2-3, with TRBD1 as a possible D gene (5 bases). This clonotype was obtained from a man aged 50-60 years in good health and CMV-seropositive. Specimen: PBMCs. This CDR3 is CASSPTVSRVDTQYF. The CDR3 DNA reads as TGTGCCAGCAGCCCGACAGTTAGTCGGGTAGATACGCAGTATTTT. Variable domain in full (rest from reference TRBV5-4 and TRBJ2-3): ETGVTQSPTHLIKTRGQQVTLRCSSQSGHNTVSWYQQALGQGPQFIFQYYREEENGRGNFPPRFSGLQFPNYSSELNVNALELDDSALYLCASSPTVSRVDTQYFGPGTRLTVL.